This T cell receptor (beta chain) appears in the sequencing data of a study of shared clonotypes between healthy human individuals. Whole-study context: The plates for each donor numbered three CD4 naive, three CD4 memory, two CD8 naive and one CD8 memory. General study points: The study found lower generation probabilities in non-shared clonotypes than in those shared by all four donors. Specimens sampled were limited to blood, with tissue repertoires likely differing.

About this clone itself: Its matching antigen is unknown.

The healthy adult donors were HIV-negative and reported no recent acute infections or vaccinations. Assay: immunoSEQ multiplex PCR; the TCRdb copy retains only in-frame clones and omits some. This sample carries some 700,000 clones, roughly 88% of them seen once, and the ten largest clones take more than 30%. The source of this sequence is a man aged 18 to 35 in good health. Some clones in this sample may be carry-over from other donors' samples. The sequencing sample was made of memory CD8+ T cells from PBMCs. Subset: CD45RO+ cells pooled with CCR7-negative TemRA cells.

CDR3 in amino acids: CATSRVRSSTDTQYF. In nucleotides, the CDR3 is TGTGCCACCAGCAGAGTTAGGAGCAGCACAGATACGCAGTATTTT. This chain connects TRBV15 to TRBJ2-3; D not certain. Trimming removed 1 base at V and 0 bases at J, with 8 bases between. The germline V gene has CDR1 LNHNV and CDR2 YYDKDF (reference sequence). There are 15 residues in the CDR3.